The 10 T cell receptor beta chains below come from one sample, sequenced in a study of cytomegalovirus exposure and HLA in healthy donors. In the PCR, 60 Vbeta and 13 Jbeta primers were used. The table came from immunoSEQ multiplex PCR; TCRdb's copy has only in-frame clones and leaves some out. The sample has about 130,000 clones, more than 60% seen once. Sample: PBMCs. All receptors come from a woman aged 40 to 50 in good health and CMV-seronegative.

V is TRBV7-7 and J is TRBJ2-1, with 8 bases fitting TRBD1. After removal of 3 bases from V and 10 bases from J, the junction contained 5 bases not matched to a gene. Germline CDR1 reads SSHAT; CDR2 reads FNYEAQ (reference sequence). The CDR3 has 13 amino acids. In DNA, the CDR3 is TGTGCCAGCAGCTTGGGCCAGGGGGCCGAGCAGTTCTTC. This codes for CASSLGQGAEQFF.

This clone was recorded only once. This sequence joins TRBV6-1 and TRBJ2-7; D perhaps matches TRBD1 (6 bases). The length of the CDR3 is 13 residues. CDR1 and CDR2 from the germline V gene are MNHNS and SASEGT. Deletions cut 8 bases from V and 5 bases from J, with 16 bases between. The CDR3 DNA reads TGTGCCAGCTTTGCAGGGGTTTTGGACGAGCAGTACTTC. Protein product: CASFAGVLDEQYF.

The gene calls are TRBV13 and TRBJ1-1; D is possibly TRBD1 (6 bases). V was shortened by 4 bases and J by 1 base, with 19 bases between the two germline ends. Germline assignment: CDR1 PRHDT and CDR2 FYEKMQ (reference sequence). The CDR3 is 17 amino acids. DNA for the CDR3: TGTGCCAGCAGCTCCCCTCAGGGGCTGGGAAGGAACACTGAAGCTTTCTTT. Its translation: CASSSPQGLGRNTEAFF.

The chain is built from TRBV6-6 and TRBJ2-2; D is perhaps TRBD1 (5 bases). In germline, CDR1 is MNHNY, CDR2 SVGAGI (reference sequence). V gave up 5 bases and J gave up 0 bases, with 13 bases separating them. This CDR3 has 16 residues. CDR3 DNA: TGTGCCAGCAGTGTGTTGGGGCCCCCGAACACCGGGGAGCTGTTTTTT. Its protein is CASSVLGPPNTGELFF.

This clone was seen a handful of times. CDR3 loop: CASSLTGESYEQYF. The CDR3 coding sequence is TGTGCCAGCAGCTTGACAGGGGAGTCCTACGAGCAGTACTTC. The chain has TRBV5-6 and TRBJ2-7, with 7 bases lining up with TRBD1. The J segment lost 1 base and the V segment lost 1 base, leaving 2 bases of the junction unmatched. Looked up from germline, CDR1 is SGHDT and CDR2 is YYEEEE. CDR3 length: 14 residues.

The chain carries TRBV14 and TRBJ2-2; possibly TRBD1 for D (5 bases). Trimming shortened V by 4 bases and J by 5 bases, and 14 bases separated the two germline ends. Germline CDR1 SGHDN, CDR2 FVKESK. This CDR3 has 15 amino acids. The CDR3 nucleotides are TGTGCCAGCAGCCTCCAGGGTATCCCAACCGGGGAGCTGTTTTTT. Protein: CASSLQGIPTGELFF.

The rearrangement joins TRBV25-1 to TRBJ1-4; possibly TRBD1 for D (6 bases). The CDR3 contains 14 residues. Trimming removed 3 bases at V and 7 bases at J, with 12 bases between. CDR1 is MGHDK and CDR2 is SYGVNS in the germline V gene. The CDR3 coding sequence is TGTGCCAGCAGTGAGGGCGGGGGCGGTGAAAAACTGTTTTTT. This encodes CASSEGGGGEKLFF.

The rearrangement uses TRBV9 and TRBJ2-2, with TRBD2 identical over 8 bases. Trimming removed 0 bases from V and 7 bases from J; junction bases left unmatched: 14. Germline loops: CDR1 SGDLS, CDR2 YYNGEE. This CDR3 spans 18 amino acids. CDR3 bases: TGTGCCAGCAGCGTAGAAGACCAGGGACTAGGAGGGGGCGGGGAGCTGTTTTTT. Amino acid sequence: CASSVEDQGLGGGGELFF.

J is TRBJ1-1 and V is TRBV30; D may be TRBD1 (5 bases). Trimming left V 3 bases short and J 1 base short, with 9 bases between. The CDR3 has 13 amino acids. Looked up from germline, CDR1 is GTSNPN and CDR2 is SVGIG (reference sequence). The CDR3 DNA follows: TGTGCCTGGAGAGGGCAGGGGAACACTGAAGCTTTCTTT. Its protein is CAWRGQGNTEAFF.

The J gene is TRBJ1-2, the V gene TRBV7-8; 7 bases fit TRBD1. The CDR3 has 14 residues. Germline trimming cut 1 base from V and 5 bases from J; bases unmatched to any gene: 4. Germline V gene data show CDR1 as SGHVS and CDR2 as FQNEAQ. Here the CDR3 reads CASSLETGVYGYTF. CDR3 coding DNA: TGTGCCAGCAGCTTAGAAACAGGGGTTTATGGCTACACCTTC.